This T cell receptor beta chain appears in the sequencing data of a study of T cell changes during pregnancy in multiple sclerosis. Looked up from germline, CDR1 is MNHEY and CDR2 is SVGAGI. Trimming pared 11 bases from V and 5 bases from J, leaving 21 bases between. The length of the CDR3 is 14 residues. The data were produced by immunoSEQ multiplex PCR, yet TCRdb's version contains in-frame clones alone and is incomplete. The sample yields 39,000 or so clones, about nine tenths seen once. The material was CD4+ T cells from peripheral blood mononuclear cells, obtained after pregnancy. The clonotype comes from a female donor in good health, enrolled as a control in a pregnancy study. The gene calls are TRBV6-5 and TRBJ1-1; possibly TRBD1 for D (6 bases). Here the CDR3 DNA reads TGTGCCGCAAGGGAAAACAGGGAGCGAACTGAAGCTTTCTTT. It specifies CAARENRERTEAFF.